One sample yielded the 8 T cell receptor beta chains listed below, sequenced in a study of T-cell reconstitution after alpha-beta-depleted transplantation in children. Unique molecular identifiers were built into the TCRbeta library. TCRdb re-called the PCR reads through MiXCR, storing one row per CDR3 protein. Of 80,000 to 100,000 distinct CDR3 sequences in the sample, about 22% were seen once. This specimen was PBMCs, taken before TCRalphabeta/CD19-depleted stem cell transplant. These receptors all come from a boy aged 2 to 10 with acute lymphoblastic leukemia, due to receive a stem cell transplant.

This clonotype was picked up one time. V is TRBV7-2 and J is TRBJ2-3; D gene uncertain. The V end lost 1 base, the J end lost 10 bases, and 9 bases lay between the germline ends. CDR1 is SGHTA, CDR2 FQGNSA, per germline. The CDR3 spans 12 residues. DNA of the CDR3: TGTGCCAGCAGCTTAGTCGAGGTTCCGCAGTATTTT. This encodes CASSLVEVPQYF.

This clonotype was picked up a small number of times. As DNA, the CDR3 is TGTGCCAGCAGCTTGTTAGGGCCAGCTCTAGCCAAAAACATTCAGTACTTC. Its protein product is CASSLLGPALAKNIQYF. This rearrangement joins TRBV5-6 to TRBJ2-4; D is undetermined. V lost 1 base to trimming and J lost 0 bases, with 14 bases between them. This CDR3 has 17 residues. Per germline, CDR1 SGHDT and CDR2 YYEEEE.

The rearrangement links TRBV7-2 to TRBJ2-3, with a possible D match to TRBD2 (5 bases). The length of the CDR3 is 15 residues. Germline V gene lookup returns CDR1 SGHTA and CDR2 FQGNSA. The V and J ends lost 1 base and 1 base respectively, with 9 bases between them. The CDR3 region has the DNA TGTGCCAGCAGCTTAGGAGCGGATCGCACAGATACGCAGTATTTT. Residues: CASSLGADRTDTQYF.

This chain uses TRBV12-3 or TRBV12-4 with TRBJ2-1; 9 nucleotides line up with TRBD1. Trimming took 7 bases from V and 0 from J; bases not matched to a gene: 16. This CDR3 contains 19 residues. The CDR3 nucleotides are TGTGCCAGCACCCACGGGACAGGGTCCTTGGGTAGCTCCTACAATGAGCAGTTCTTC. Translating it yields CASTHGTGSLGSSYNEQFF.

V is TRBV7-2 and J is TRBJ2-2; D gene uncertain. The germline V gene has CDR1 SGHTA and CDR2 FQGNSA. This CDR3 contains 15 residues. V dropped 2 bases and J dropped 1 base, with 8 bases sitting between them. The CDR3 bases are TGTGCCAGCAGCTTAAGAAGGGAGAACACCGGGGAGCTGTTTTTT. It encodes CASSLRRENTGELFF.

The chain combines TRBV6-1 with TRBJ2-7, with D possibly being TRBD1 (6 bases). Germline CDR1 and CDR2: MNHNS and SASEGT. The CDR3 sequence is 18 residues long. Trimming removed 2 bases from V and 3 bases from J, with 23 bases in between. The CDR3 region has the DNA TGTGCCAGCAGTGAACCCGCGCGTGGTGGGACAACTAGCTACGAGCAGTACTTC. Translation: CASSEPARGGTTSYEQYF.

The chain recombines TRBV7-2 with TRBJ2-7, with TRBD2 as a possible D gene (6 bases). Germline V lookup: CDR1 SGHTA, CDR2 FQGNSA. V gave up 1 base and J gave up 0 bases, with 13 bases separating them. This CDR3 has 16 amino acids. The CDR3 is CASSLELIGGSYEQYF. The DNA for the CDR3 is TGTGCCAGCAGCTTAGAACTCATCGGGGGCTCCTACGAGCAGTACTTC.

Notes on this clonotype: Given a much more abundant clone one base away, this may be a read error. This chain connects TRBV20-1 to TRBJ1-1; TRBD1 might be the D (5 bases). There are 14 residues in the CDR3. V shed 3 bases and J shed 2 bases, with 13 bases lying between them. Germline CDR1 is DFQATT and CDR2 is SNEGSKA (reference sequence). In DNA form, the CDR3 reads TGCAGTGCTAGGGACGGGGGTACCAACACTGAAGCTTTCTTT. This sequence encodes CSARDGGTNTEAFF.